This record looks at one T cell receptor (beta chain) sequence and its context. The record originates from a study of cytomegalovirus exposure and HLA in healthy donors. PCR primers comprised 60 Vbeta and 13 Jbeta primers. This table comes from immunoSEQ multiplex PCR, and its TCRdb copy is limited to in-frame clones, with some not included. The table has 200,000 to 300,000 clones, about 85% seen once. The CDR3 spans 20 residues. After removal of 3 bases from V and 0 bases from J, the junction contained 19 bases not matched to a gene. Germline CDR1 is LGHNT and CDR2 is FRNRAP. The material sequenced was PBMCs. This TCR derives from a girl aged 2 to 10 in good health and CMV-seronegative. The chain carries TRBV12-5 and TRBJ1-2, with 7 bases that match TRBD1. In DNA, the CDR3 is TGTGCTAGTGGTTTCTCCAGACAAAGACAGGGACGAGGCCCTAACTATGGCTACACCTTC. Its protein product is CASGFSRQRQGRGPNYGYTF.